Following are 6 T cell receptor beta chains from one sample sequenced in a study of T cells in Graves' hyperthyroidism and ophthalmopathy. Researchers took RNA transcripts and amplified the TCR beta CDR3 regions from them. The TCR CDR3 was amplified in a first-round RT-PCR using the HTBI primer set. Each CDR3 protein is one row after TCRdb ran MiXCR on the multiplex PCR reads. The table includes hundreds of thousands of distinct CDR3 sequences, 46% detected once. The source material was peripheral blood or thyroid tissue (not recorded which). All receptors derive from a woman aged 18-35 years with Graves' hyperthyroidism.

A few counts support this clonotype. The chain recombines TRBV19 with TRBJ1-6; 10 nucleotides align to TRBD1. The ends lost 5 bases at V and 8 bases at J; junction bases unmatched: 9. The germline V gene encodes CDR1 LNHDA and CDR2 SQIVND (reference sequence). The length of the CDR3 is 16 residues. The CDR3 DNA sequence: TGTGCCAGTAGTCCCCCGGGACAGGGGCTTGATTCACCCCTCCACTTT. It encodes CASSPPGQGLDSPLHF.

For this clonotype: At one boundary the junction diverges from the germline segment, which might be a read error. For the CDR3, the DNA is TGTGCCAGCAGTTACTTAGGAAACACCACATATTTT. Amino acids: CASSYLGNTTYF. This rearrangement joins TRBV6-8 to TRBJ1-3, with D unresolved. Germline CDR1 reads MNHGY; CDR2 reads SAAAGT. This CDR3 has 12 amino acids.

This clonotype was found a few times. The CDR3 region is CSAGDTQTYEQYF. In nucleotides, the CDR3 is TGCAGTGCTGGGGACACCCAGACGTACGAGCAGTACTTC. The chain couples TRBV20-1 to TRBJ2-7; weak D call: TRBD1 (6 bases). Trimming shortened V by 5 bases and J by 4 bases, and 15 bases separated the two germline ends. CDR1 is DFQATT, CDR2 SNEGSKA, per germline (reference sequence). This CDR3 is 13 amino acids long.

The CDR3 loop reads CAISDPTSASGNVYEQYF. In nucleotides, the CDR3 is TGTGCCATCAGTGACCCGACTTCGGCTAGCGGGAATGTCTACGAGCAGTACTTC. The V call is TRBV10-3, the J call TRBJ2-7, with 9 bases aligning to TRBD2. V lost 3 bases and J lost 3; bases outside the gene matches: 15. CDR1 is ENHRY, CDR2 SYGVKD, per germline. The CDR3 is 18 residues long.

The rearrangement links TRBV13 to TRBJ1-6; no firm D call. Germline lookup yields CDR1 PRHDT and CDR2 FYEKMQ (reference sequence). The V gene lost 2 bases and the J gene lost 4 bases, with 9 bases spanning the gap. The CDR3 totals 15 residues. CDR3 nucleotide sequence: TGTGCCAGCAGCTTACGGTCCGGATATAATTCACCCCTCCACTTT. Encoded protein: CASSLRSGYNSPLHF.

This sequence joins TRBV11-2 and TRBJ1-5; no clear D gene. With 5 bases removed from V and 2 bases from J, the gap between germline ends came to 13 bases. Germline loops: CDR1 SGHAT, CDR2 FQNNGV. The CDR3 runs to 15 residues. CDR3 amino acids: CASSQPARGNQPQHF. In DNA, the CDR3 is TGTGCCAGCAGCCAGCCCGCACGAGGCAATCAGCCCCAGCATTTT.